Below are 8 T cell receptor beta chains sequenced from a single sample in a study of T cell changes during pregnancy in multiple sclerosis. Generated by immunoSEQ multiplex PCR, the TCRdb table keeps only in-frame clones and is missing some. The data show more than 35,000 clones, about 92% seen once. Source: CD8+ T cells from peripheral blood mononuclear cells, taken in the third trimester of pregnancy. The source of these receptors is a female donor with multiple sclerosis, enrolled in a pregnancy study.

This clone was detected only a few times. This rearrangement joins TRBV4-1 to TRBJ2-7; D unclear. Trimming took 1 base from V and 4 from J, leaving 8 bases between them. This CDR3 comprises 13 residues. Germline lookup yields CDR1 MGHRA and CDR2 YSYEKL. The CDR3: CASSQVTEYEQYF. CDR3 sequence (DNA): TGCGCCAGCAGCCAAGTTACAGAGTACGAGCAGTACTTC.

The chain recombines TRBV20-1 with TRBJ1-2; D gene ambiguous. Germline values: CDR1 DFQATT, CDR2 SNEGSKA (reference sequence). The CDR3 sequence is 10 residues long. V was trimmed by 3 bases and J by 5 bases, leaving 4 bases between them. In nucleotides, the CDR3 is TGCAGTGCTAGTCATTATGGCTACACCTTC. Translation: CSASHYGYTF.

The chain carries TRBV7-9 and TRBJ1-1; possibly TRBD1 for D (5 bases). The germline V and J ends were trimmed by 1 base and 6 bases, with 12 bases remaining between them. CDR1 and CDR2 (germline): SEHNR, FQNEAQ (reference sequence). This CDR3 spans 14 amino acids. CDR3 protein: CASSLVAGSAEAFF. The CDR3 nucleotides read TGTGCCAGCAGCTTAGTGGCAGGGTCGGCTGAAGCTTTCTTT. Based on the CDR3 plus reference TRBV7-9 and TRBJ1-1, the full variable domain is DTGVSQNPRHKITKRGQNVTFRCDPISEHNRLYWYRQTLGQGPEFLTYFQNEAQLEKSRLLSDRFSAERPKGSFSTLEIQRTEQGDSAMYLCASSLVAGSAEAFFGQGTRLTVV.

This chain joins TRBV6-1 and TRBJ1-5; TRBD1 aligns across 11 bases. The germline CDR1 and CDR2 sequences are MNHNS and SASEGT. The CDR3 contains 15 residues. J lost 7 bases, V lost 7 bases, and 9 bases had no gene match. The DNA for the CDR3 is TGTGCCAGCAAGACGGGACAGGGGGTAGGACAGCCCCAGCATTTT. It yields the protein CASKTGQGVGQPQHF.

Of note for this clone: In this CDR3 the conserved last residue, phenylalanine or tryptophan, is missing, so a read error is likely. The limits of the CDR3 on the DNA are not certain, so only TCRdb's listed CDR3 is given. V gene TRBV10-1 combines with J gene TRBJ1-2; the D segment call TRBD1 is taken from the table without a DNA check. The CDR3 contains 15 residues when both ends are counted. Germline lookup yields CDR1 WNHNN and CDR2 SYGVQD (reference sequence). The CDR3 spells CASSESGVVTRDRVV.

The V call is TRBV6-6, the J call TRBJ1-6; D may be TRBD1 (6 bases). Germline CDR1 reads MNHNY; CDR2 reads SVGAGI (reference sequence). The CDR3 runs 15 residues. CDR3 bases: TGTGCAGCCAGGTCGGACAGCTCCTATAATTCACCCCTCCACTTT. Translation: CAARSDSSYNSPLHF.

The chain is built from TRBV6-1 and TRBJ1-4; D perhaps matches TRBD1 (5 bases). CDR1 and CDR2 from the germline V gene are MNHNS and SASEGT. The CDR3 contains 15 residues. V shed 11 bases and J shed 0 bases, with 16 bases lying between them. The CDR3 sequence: CAGGVAVSTNEKLFF. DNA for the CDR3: TGTGCCGGGGGGGTCGCGGTGTCAACTAATGAAAAACTGTTTTTT.

The CDR3 spells CASSIFSGQRNTIYF. DNA for the CDR3: TGTGCCAGTAGTATATTTTCGGGACAGCGGAACACCATATATTTT. This rearrangement joins TRBV19 to TRBJ1-3; TRBD1 aligns across 7 bases. With 2 bases clipped from V and 7 bases from J, the junction kept 8 bases outside the gene matches. The CDR3 consists of 15 residues. Germline V gene lookup returns CDR1 LNHDA and CDR2 SQIVND (reference sequence).